The 31 T cell receptor beta chains in this list originate from one sample, sequenced in a study of T cell responses to AZD1222 COVID-19 vaccine. The protocol was immunoSEQ multiplex PCR, while the TCRdb copy is restricted to in-frame clones and leaves out a portion. The sample has around 150,000 clones; approximately 85% are singletons. Material: peripheral blood, obtained 28 days after the second dose of the MenACWY control vaccine. Receptors originate from an adult who received the MenACWY meningococcal vaccine as a control.

The rearrangement links TRBV6-5 to TRBJ1-6; a weak D match, TRBD1 (5 bases). V shed 6 bases and J shed 4 bases, with 10 bases lying between them. Germline lookup yields CDR1 MNHEY and CDR2 SVGAGI. The CDR3 extends over 14 amino acids. CDR3 loop: CASRGTGYNSPLHF. CDR3 sequence (DNA): TGTGCCAGCAGGGGGACGGGGTATAATTCACCCCTCCACTTT.

CDR3: CASSRQTSGIETQYF. The DNA of the CDR3 is TGCGCCAGCAGCCGCCAAACTAGCGGGATCGAGACCCAGTACTTC. V and J are TRBV4-3 and TRBJ2-5; 10 bases fit TRBD2. This CDR3 region has 15 residues. The V gene end was trimmed by 4 bases and the J gene end by 5 bases; junction bases not matched to a gene: 7. The V gene's germline CDR1 is LGHNA and CDR2 YSLEER.

This chain joins TRBV19 and TRBJ1-1, with D possibly TRBD1 on 5 matching bases. Germline V gene sequence: CDR1 LNHDA, CDR2 SQIVND (reference sequence). V was clipped by 5 bases and J by 6 bases, with 13 bases between them. The CDR3 has 13 amino acids. The CDR3 sequence: CASSLGGISEAFF. DNA of the CDR3: TGTGCCAGTAGTTTGGGGGGTATCTCTGAAGCTTTCTTT.

The chain couples TRBV5-4 to TRBJ2-2; D ambiguous. The CDR3 is 13 amino acids. The V and J ends lost 0 bases and 7 bases respectively, with 7 bases between them. Germline V gene lookup returns CDR1 SGHNT and CDR2 YYREEE (reference sequence). This chain's CDR3 is CASSLDQVGELFF. The CDR3 nucleotides read TGTGCCAGCAGCTTGGACCAGGTCGGGGAGCTGTTTTTT.

The chain joins TRBV6-4 to TRBJ2-7; TRBD2 matches 9 bases. Germline values: CDR1 MRHNA, CDR2 SNTAGT. This CDR3 comprises 16 residues. The trim removed 7 bases at V and 6 bases at J, leaving 16 bases unmatched. CDR3: CASTGVPGLASSEQYV. The CDR3 region has the DNA TGTGCCAGCACCGGGGTACCGGGACTAGCATCGAGCGAGCAGTACGTC.

The V and J genes are TRBV28 and TRBJ2-7, with D perhaps given as TRBD1 or TRBD2 (6 bases each). The germline V gene has CDR1 MDHEN and CDR2 SYDVKM. The germline V and J ends were trimmed by 10 bases and 5 bases, with 18 bases remaining between them. The CDR3 length is 13 residues. The CDR3 region is CATGWGARNEQYV. The CDR3 DNA follows: TGTGCCACCGGATGGGGGGCGCGCAACGAGCAGTACGTC.

The J gene is TRBJ1-2, the V gene TRBV9; no firm D call. CDR3 length: 13 amino acids. The germline V and J ends were trimmed by 1 base and 8 bases, with 12 bases remaining between them. The germline V gene encodes CDR1 SGDLS and CDR2 YYNGEE. CDR3 DNA sequence: TGTGCCAGCAGCGTAACCGAGGTCGACGGCTACACCTTC. It encodes CASSVTEVDGYTF.

The CDR3 loop is CASSLELGVSNQPQHF. In DNA, the CDR3 is TGTGCCAGCAGCTTAGAGCTGGGTGTAAGCAATCAGCCCCAGCATTTT. The rearrangement links TRBV7-9 to TRBJ1-5; no clear D gene. Germline CDR1 SEHNR, CDR2 FQNEAQ (reference sequence). Trimming left V 1 base short and J 1 base short, with 11 bases between. This CDR3 region has 16 residues. The variable domain in full, with the rest retrieved from reference TRBV7-9 and TRBJ1-5, is DTGVSQNPRHKITKRGQNVTFRCDPISEHNRLYWYRQTLGQGPEFLTYFQNEAQLEKSRLLSDRFSAERPKGSFSTLEIQRTEQGDSAMYLCASSLELGVSNQPQHFGDGTRLSIL.

The chain carries TRBV2 and TRBJ1-1; D possibly corresponds to TRBD1 (5 bases). Between the trimmed V and J ends, which lost 6 bases and 11 bases, there was a span of 13 bases. CDR3 length: 11 amino acids. The germline V gene encodes CDR1 SNHLY and CDR2 FYNNEI. The CDR3 DNA is TGTGCCAGCAGAAGGGACCCAGGGGCTTTCTTT. Its translation is CASRRDPGAFF.

The V gene is TRBV9, the J gene TRBJ2-1; possible D gene TRBD2, 5 bases. The CDR3 length is 16 residues. Germline V gene sequence: CDR1 SGDLS, CDR2 YYNGEE. The V end was cut by 4 bases, the J end by 0 bases, with 14 bases between. The CDR3 sequence is CASSLYSGSSYNEQFF. The CDR3 DNA follows: TGTGCCAGCAGCTTATACAGTGGGAGCTCCTACAATGAGCAGTTCTTC.

The CDR3 here is CASSRDSPLHF. The CDR3 nucleotides are TGTGCCAGCAGCCGTGATTCACCCCTCCACTTT. V gene TRBV7-2 combines with J gene TRBJ1-6; D not resolved. The CDR3 covers 11 residues. V lost 5 bases, J lost 8 bases, and 4 bases lay in between. Germline V gene data show CDR1 as SGHTA and CDR2 as FQGNSA.

The V and J genes are TRBV28 and TRBJ1-1; D unresolved. There are 15 residues in the CDR3. The V end lost 5 bases, the J end lost 4 bases, and 17 bases lay between the germline ends. Germline values: CDR1 MDHEN, CDR2 SYDVKM. The CDR3 coding sequence is TGTGCCAGCAGTCCCCCTTATGGGGAGGGCACTGAAGCTTTCTTT. Translated: CASSPPYGEGTEAFF.

The chain is built from TRBV7-2 and TRBJ1-2, with D possibly matching TRBD1 (5 bases). This CDR3 is 14 amino acids long. Germline V lookup: CDR1 SGHTA, CDR2 FQGNSA. Deletions cut 3 bases from V and 7 bases from J, with 15 bases between. CDR3 protein: CASSFSGGEVGYTF. CDR3 DNA: TGTGCCAGCAGCTTCAGCGGGGGGGAGGTTGGCTACACCTTC.

Details on this clone: An end of the junction does not agree with germline; a read error may underlie this. The J gene is TRBJ2-2, the V gene TRBV7-7, with 7 positions matching TRBD2. CDR1 and CDR2 (germline): SSHAT, FNYEAQ (reference sequence). The CDR3 runs to 15 residues. The CDR3 sequence: CASSLAAGAVGELFF. Written as DNA, the CDR3 is TGTGCTAGCAGCTTAGCGGCGGGAGCGGTCGGGGAGCTGTTTTTT.

This chain uses TRBV24-1 with TRBJ2-5; 9 positions match TRBD1. J was trimmed by 5 bases and V by 7 bases; bases with no gene match: 7. This CDR3 is built from 14 residues. CDR1 and CDR2 (germline): KGHDR, SFDVKD. The CDR3 sequence is CATRETGGGETQYF. CDR3 sequence (DNA): TGTGCCACCAGGGAGACAGGGGGAGGGGAGACCCAGTACTTC.

This chain joins TRBV6-5 and TRBJ2-7; weak D call: TRBD2 (5 bases). The CDR3 is made up of 13 amino acids. Germline loops: CDR1 MNHEY, CDR2 SVGAGI. V was trimmed by 8 bases and J by 3 bases, leaving 14 bases between them. DNA for the CDR3: TGTGCCAGCCGCCCCCCAGGACTCTACGAGCAGTACTTC. Protein: CASRPPGLYEQYF.

The chain combines TRBV4-2 with TRBJ1-2; D unclear. The CDR3 is made up of 16 amino acids. V was shortened by 0 bases and J by 0 bases, with 11 bases between the two germline ends. Germline-derived CDR1 and CDR2 are LGHNA and YNFKEQ. In DNA form, the CDR3 reads TGTGCCAGCAGCCAAGACTTCTCGCGAGCTAACTATGGCTACACCTTC. Translation gives CASSQDFSRANYGYTF.

V is TRBV5-1 and J is TRBJ2-7; 7 nucleotides align to TRBD1. Germline V gives CDR1 SGHRS, CDR2 YFSETQ. The CDR3 length is 13 residues. V gave up 4 bases and J gave up 6 bases; unmatched junction bases: 7. The CDR3 protein is CASSLMTGSEQYF. CDR3 DNA: TGCGCCAGCAGCCTGATGACAGGGAGCGAGCAGTACTTC.

The chain employs TRBV6-2 or TRBV6-3 and TRBJ2-1; D remains unclear. Looked up from germline, CDR1 is MNHEY and CDR2 is SVGEGT. The CDR3 is 14 amino acids. V was shortened by 1 base and J by 7 bases, with 11 bases between the two germline ends. CDR3 sequence: CASSYFLFRNEQFF. CDR3 nucleotides: TGTGCCAGCAGTTACTTCTTATTTCGTAATGAGCAGTTCTTC.

The V and J genes are TRBV9 and TRBJ1-1; D is perhaps TRBD1 (5 bases). The CDR3 sequence is 14 residues long. Deletions cut 4 bases from V and 2 bases from J, with 12 bases between. CDR1 and CDR2 from the germline V gene are SGDLS and YYNGEE. The CDR3 region is CASSSRDGNTEAFF. CDR3 DNA: TGTGCCAGCAGCTCCCGGGACGGAAACACTGAAGCTTTCTTT.

The chain uses TRBV19 and TRBJ1-1, with 9 nucleotides matching TRBD1. Per germline, CDR1 LNHDA and CDR2 SQIVND (reference sequence). V lost 5 bases to trimming and J lost 1 base; unmatched junction nucleotides: 5. The CDR3 has 15 residues. CDR3 DNA: TGTGCCAGTAGTCCCAAGGGACAGGGGAACACTGAAGCTTTCTTT. Encoded protein: CASSPKGQGNTEAFF.

The chain recombines TRBV7-9 with TRBJ1-3, with 10 bases aligning to TRBD1. The CDR3 spans 15 residues. The germline V gene has CDR1 SEHNR and CDR2 FQNEAQ (reference sequence). V was clipped by 1 base and J by 7 bases; unmatched bases: 4. The CDR3 loop is CASSLETGGGNTIYF. The DNA of the CDR3 is TGTGCCAGCAGCTTAGAGACAGGGGGCGGCAACACCATATATTTT.

V gene TRBV6-5 combines with J gene TRBJ1-3; D may be TRBD1 (5 bases). This CDR3 spans 15 amino acids. V lost 0 bases, J lost 4 bases, and 10 bases lay in between. The germline CDR1 and CDR2 sequences are MNHEY and SVGAGI. This chain's CDR3 is CASSYSGTVGNTIYF. As DNA, the CDR3 is TGTGCCAGCAGTTACTCCGGGACCGTAGGAAACACCATATATTTT.

This clone was detected only a few times. V and J are TRBV15 and TRBJ1-1; weak D call: TRBD1 (5 bases). CDR1 LNHNV and CDR2 YYDKDF come from the germline V gene (reference sequence). There are 12 residues in the CDR3. Trimming removed 8 bases at V and 4 bases at J, with 11 bases between. The CDR3 DNA reads as TGTGCCACCTGGGGCAGGGTCACTGAAGCTTTCTTT. This gives the protein CATWGRVTEAFF. The full variable domain, rest sourced from reference TRBV15 and TRBJ1-1, is DAMVIQNPRYQVTQFGKPVTLSCSQTLNHNVMYWYQQKSSQAPKLLFHYYDKDFNNEADTPDNFQSRRPNTSFCFLDIRSPGLGDTAMYLCATWGRVTEAFFGQGTRLTVV.

V is TRBV28 and J is TRBJ1-3; TRBD1 agrees at 8 bases. Germline CDR1 MDHEN, CDR2 SYDVKM. V was pared by 5 bases and J by 1 base, with 7 bases of the junction left unmatched. CDR3 length equals 16 residues. The CDR3 DNA reads TGTGCCAGCAGTCCCCCGGACAGGGCATCTGGAAACACCATATATTTT. Protein sequence: CASSPPDRASGNTIYF.

The rearrangement uses TRBV7-9 and TRBJ2-3; D might be TRBD2 (6 bases). V was clipped by 2 bases and J by 0 bases, with 12 bases between them. This CDR3 has 16 residues. Germline V lookup: CDR1 SEHNR, CDR2 FQNEAQ (reference sequence). In nucleotides, the CDR3 is TGTGCCAGCAGCTTAAGGGCAGGGACTAGCACAGATACGCAGTATTTT. This sequence encodes CASSLRAGTSTDTQYF.

This clone has only one observation. The gene calls are TRBV2 and TRBJ2-7; possibly TRBD2 for D (5 bases). The V end was cut by 8 bases, the J end by 2 bases, with 19 bases between. Germline assignment: CDR1 SNHLY and CDR2 FYNNEI. The CDR3 consists of 15 residues. CDR3 nucleotides: TGTGCCAGCTTTTCCCGGGGTTCCCCCACCTACGAGCAGTACGTC. Protein product: CASFSRGSPTYEQYV.

The sample holds one count of this clone. This rearrangement joins TRBV29-1 to TRBJ2-1; 12 nucleotides match TRBD2. The germline V gene encodes CDR1 SQVTM and CDR2 ANQGSEA. This CDR3 has 17 residues. The junction had 6 bases not matched to a gene; V was cut back by 1 base and J by 2 bases. CDR3 in amino acids: CSVEGLAGVPTYNEQFF. The CDR3 coding sequence is TGCAGCGTTGAAGGACTAGCGGGGGTACCCACCTACAATGAGCAGTTCTTC.

The genes are TRBV28 and TRBJ2-6, with D unresolved. Trimming shortened V by 4 bases and J by 2 bases, and 12 bases separated the two germline ends. CDR1 is MDHEN, CDR2 SYDVKM, per germline. The CDR3 length is 16 residues. Here the CDR3 reads CASSSPTGTGANVLTF. The CDR3 bases are TGTGCCAGCAGTTCGCCAACGGGTACTGGGGCCAACGTCCTGACTTTC.

The chain links TRBV4-2 to TRBJ2-2, with 11 bases matching TRBD2. The CDR3 length is 16 residues. J lost 7 bases, V lost 4 bases, and 8 bases had no gene match. In germline, CDR1 is LGHNA, CDR2 YNFKEQ. CDR3: CASSRIAGGQSGELFF. CDR3 DNA sequence: TGTGCCAGCAGCCGTATAGCGGGAGGGCAAAGCGGGGAGCTGTTTTTT.

The chain carries TRBV9 and TRBJ2-5; 9 bases agree with TRBD2. Trimming cost V 0 bases and J 2 bases; bases outside gene matches: 5. Germline-derived CDR1 and CDR2 are SGDLS and YYNGEE. The CDR3 extends over 16 amino acids. The CDR3 protein is CASSVGASGAQETQYF. As DNA, the CDR3 is TGTGCCAGCAGCGTAGGGGCTAGCGGGGCACAAGAGACCCAGTACTTC.